A single sample is the source of the 32 T cell receptor beta chains below, sequenced in a study of regulatory T cells in long-lasting Graves disease (dated by TCRdb to 2020 to 2022). The time point tag for this specimen amounts to: newly diagnosed GD, antithyroid drugs for less than 3 months. For both TCR sequencing and RNA sequencing, RNA was extracted from PBMCs using TRIzol. The library was made by multiplex PCR. Sequenced using an Illumina HiSeq 4000. iRepertoire HTBI primers and Arm-PCR amplification of CDR3 regions were used to construct TCR beta libraries. TCRdb trimmed public reads at Q25 via fastp, called clones via MiXCR and kept in-frame beta chains. Rows are unified per CDR3 protein, each entry keeping the most common DNA and genes. The table for this sample lists roughly 400,000 distinct CDR3 sequences; approximately 16% of them were counted only once. About 8.2% of the sample rests with the top ten.

The same specimen was also included in a second study, on T cells in Graves' hyperthyroidism and ophthalmopathy.

Sequenced here: peripheral blood mononuclear cells (PBMCs), sampled at new diagnosis, from a patient treated with antithyroid drugs. These TCRs come from a woman aged 40 to 50 with Graves disease. Donor details come from another sample of the same person, matched by shared clones.

V usage is TRBV7-2 and J usage is TRBJ1-2; TRBD1 matches at 9 bases. The CDR3 is 15 amino acids. Looked up from germline, CDR1 is SGHTA and CDR2 is FQGNSA. Unmatched junction bases numbered 4, after V lost 1 base and J lost 4 bases. In DNA form, the CDR3 reads TGTGCCAGCAGCTTAGATTGGGACAGGGCCTATGGCTACACCTTC. Translation gives CASSLDWDRAYGYTF.

The chain combines TRBV4-1 with TRBJ2-7; 7 bases map to TRBD2. Germline values: CDR1 MGHRA, CDR2 YSYEKL. The CDR3 contains 15 residues. The junction had 11 bases not matched to a gene; V was cut back by 0 bases and J by 9 bases. CDR3 residues: CASSQEGSGAGGQYF. The CDR3 bases are TGCGCCAGCAGCCAAGAAGGAAGCGGGGCGGGCGGGCAGTACTTC.

This chain uses TRBV5-1 with TRBJ2-1, with 14 bases matching TRBD2. Germline V gene sequence: CDR1 SGHRS, CDR2 YFSETQ. Trimming cost V 0 bases and J 7 bases; bases outside gene matches: 15. The CDR3 contains 20 residues. The CDR3 loop reads CASSLGTPGTSGSRGNEQFF. As DNA, the CDR3 is TGCGCCAGCAGCTTGGGAACGCCAGGGACTAGCGGGAGCCGGGGGAATGAGCAGTTCTTC. The full variable domain, rest sourced from reference TRBV5-1 and TRBJ2-1, is KAGVTQTPRYLIKTRGQQVTLSCSPISGHRSVSWYQQTPGQGLQFLFEYFSETQRNKGNFPGRFSGRQFSNSRSEMNVSTLELGDSALYLCASSLGTPGTSGSRGNEQFFGPGTRLTVL.

The V call is TRBV7-9, the J call TRBJ1-2; D is uncertain. In germline, CDR1 is SEHNR, CDR2 FQNEAQ (reference sequence). The length of the CDR3 is 16 residues. V lost 1 base to trimming and J lost 0 bases, with 12 bases between them. CDR3 bases: TGTGCCAGCAGCTTAGGCATAGGAGAGTCTAACTATGGCTACACCTTC. Amino acids: CASSLGIGESNYGYTF.

This clonotype was seen ten or more times. The V and J genes are TRBV12-5 and TRBJ2-2; no firm D call. The CDR3 is 13 residues long. Trimming took off 3 bases at V and 4 bases at J, with 6 bases between the two ends. Germline V gene lookup returns CDR1 LGHNT and CDR2 FRNRAP. CDR3 loop: CASGLSGTGELFF. The DNA for the CDR3 is TGTGCTAGTGGTTTATCCGGCACCGGGGAGCTGTTTTTT.

This clonotype was detected a few times. At one boundary the junction diverges from the germline segment, which might be a read error. The rearrangement uses TRBV11-3 and TRBJ1-4; no firm D call. The CDR3 has 15 amino acids. Germline CDR1 SGHNT, CDR2 YENEEA. CDR3 sequence: CASSSTGLGGEELFF. The CDR3 nucleotides read TGTGCCAGCAGCTCCACGGGTCTGGGAGGTGAAGAACTGTTTTTT.

This chain joins TRBV5-6 and TRBJ2-7; D is perhaps TRBD1 (6 bases). V lost 4 bases and J lost 0, with 14 bases in between. The CDR3 sequence is 15 residues long. Germline values: CDR1 SGHDT, CDR2 YYEEEE. The CDR3 here is CASSKRTGISYEQYF. DNA for the CDR3: TGTGCCAGCAGCAAGAGAACAGGGATCTCCTACGAGCAGTACTTC.

At least ten counts were recorded for this clonotype. The rearrangement uses TRBV27 and TRBJ2-1, with D possibly TRBD2 on 5 matching bases. The CDR3 runs to 16 residues. With 2 bases removed from V and 10 bases from J, the gap between germline ends came to 21 bases. Germline V gene sequence: CDR1 MNHEY, CDR2 SMNVEV (reference sequence). The CDR3 here is CASSLSSASRPVEQFF. The CDR3 DNA sequence: TGTGCCAGCAGTTTAAGTAGCGCGTCCCGCCCGGTAGAGCAGTTCTTC.

The chain is built from TRBV10-1 and TRBJ2-6, with TRBD2 identical over 7 bases. This CDR3 spans 19 amino acids. Germline V lookup: CDR1 WNHNN, CDR2 SYGVQD (reference sequence). Losses at the gene ends were 6 bases for V and 1 base for J; bases not matched to a gene: 15. The CDR3 DNA follows: TGCGCCAGCAGGCCCGAGTCGACAAAGGGAGGGTCTGGGGCCAACGTCCTGACTTTC. Encoded protein: CASRPESTKGGSGANVLTF.

This clonotype turned up a few times. V is TRBV5-8 and J is TRBJ2-1, with D perhaps matching TRBD2 (6 bases). Germline CDR1 reads SGHTS; CDR2 reads YDEGEE. The CDR3 runs to 16 residues. V lost 4 bases and J 0 bases, leaving 14 bases between the germline ends. CDR3 in DNA: TGTGCCAGCAGCGTCCGACTAGTCGGCTCCTACAATGAGCAGTTCTTC. Translation: CASSVRLVGSYNEQFF.

This clonotype was observed a handful of times. V gene TRBV20-1 combines with J gene TRBJ2-7; D is ambiguous. The CDR3 loop spans 14 amino acids. Germline lookup yields CDR1 DFQATT and CDR2 SNEGSKA (reference sequence). The V end lost 6 bases, the J end lost 0 bases, and 15 bases lay between the germline ends. CDR3: CSALLPNHSYEQYF. The CDR3 nucleotides read TGCAGTGCGCTACTCCCTAACCACTCCTACGAGCAGTACTTC.

This rearrangement joins TRBV4-3 to TRBJ2-7; possibly TRBD2 for D (6 bases). Trimming stripped 0 bases from V and 3 bases from J, with 12 bases between. CDR1 and CDR2 from the germline V gene are LGHNA and YSLEER. This CDR3 has 15 residues. CDR3 nucleotide sequence: TGCGCCAGCAGCCAAGATTCGGTCGGGGGCTACGAGCAGTACTTC. Protein: CASSQDSVGGYEQYF.

This clonotype was picked up many times. The chain joins TRBV7-9 to TRBJ2-2; no clear D. Trimming stripped 1 base from V and 3 bases from J, with 6 bases between. This CDR3 is 14 amino acids long. The germline V gene encodes CDR1 SEHNR and CDR2 FQNEAQ (reference sequence). Here the CDR3 reads CASSLGTHTGELFF. CDR3 DNA: TGTGCCAGCAGCTTAGGTACACACACCGGGGAGCTGTTTTTT.

The chain carries TRBV27 and TRBJ1-1; TRBD1 is a possible D gene (6 bases). V lost 3 bases and J lost 4, with 15 bases in between. Per the germline V gene, CDR1 is MNHEY and CDR2 is SMNVEV (reference sequence). The CDR3 runs to 15 residues. DNA of the CDR3: TGTGCCAGCAGTTTTCAGGGGCGGATTGGCACTGAAGCTTTCTTT. Residues: CASSFQGRIGTEAFF.

The sample holds many counts of this clonotype. The chain employs TRBV6-1 and TRBJ1-6; 8 bases are shared with TRBD1. CDR3 length: 15 amino acids. In germline, CDR1 is MNHNS, CDR2 SASEGT. After removal of 7 bases from V and 10 bases from J, the junction contained 12 bases not matched to a gene. CDR3 sequence (DNA): TGTGCCAGCACCTCGGACAGGGTATATTGGTCACCCCTCCACTTT. It yields the protein CASTSDRVYWSPLHF.

Regarding this clonotype: Relative to the germline gene, one junction end is altered; a read error may explain this. This chain joins TRBV11-2 and TRBJ2-5; D call uncertain. The CDR3 length is 13 residues. Germline V gene sequence: CDR1 SGHAT, CDR2 FQNNGV. For the CDR3, the DNA is TGTGCCAGCAACTTAACCAGGCAAGAGACCCAGTACTTC. It translates to CASNLTRQETQYF.

This clonotype was recorded many times. CDR3 sequence: CASSYIRTQYNEQFF. CDR3 nucleotides: TGTGCCAGCAGTTACATCCGGACACAATACAATGAGCAGTTCTTC. This chain connects TRBV6-5 to TRBJ2-1; perhaps TRBD1 as D (5 bases). Germline lookup yields CDR1 MNHEY and CDR2 SVGAGI. V was shortened by 2 bases and J by 4 bases, with 12 bases between the two germline ends. The CDR3 covers 15 residues.

The sample holds many counts of this clonotype. The rearrangement links TRBV3-1 to TRBJ2-7; no clear D gene. Trimming took 1 base from V and 1 from J, leaving 5 bases between them. Germline lookup yields CDR1 LGHDT and CDR2 YNNKEL (reference sequence). This CDR3 region has 13 residues. As DNA, the CDR3 is TGTGCCAGCAGCCAAGGGACGTCCTACGAGCAGTACTTC. This sequence encodes CASSQGTSYEQYF.

This clonotype was recorded a few times. CDR3 residues: CASSIGLAGPSYEQYF. The DNA for the CDR3 is TGTGCCAGTAGTATAGGACTAGCGGGACCGTCCTACGAGCAGTACTTC. V and J are TRBV19 and TRBJ2-7; 11 bases map to TRBD2. This CDR3 has 16 residues. V trimming: 1 base; J trimming: 1 base; junction bases outside the gene matches: 3. Germline values: CDR1 LNHDA, CDR2 SQIVND (reference sequence).

This clonotype was picked up many times. The chain uses TRBV2 and TRBJ1-2; 9 bases are a match to TRBD1. The junction had 9 bases not matched to a gene; V was cut back by 7 bases and J by 6 bases. CDR3 size: 14 residues. CDR1 is SNHLY and CDR2 is FYNNEI in the germline V gene. The DNA for the CDR3 is TGTGCCAGCACCACGACAGGGGGTGGTGATGGCTACACCTTC. Amino acid sequence: CASTTTGGGDGYTF.

This clonotype appeared many times. The rearrangement uses TRBV6-5 and TRBJ2-1, with D perhaps TRBD1 (5 bases). Per the germline V gene, CDR1 is MNHEY and CDR2 is SVGAGI. The length of the CDR3 is 16 residues. V was trimmed by 0 bases and J by 4 bases, leaving 13 bases between them. DNA of the CDR3: TGTGCCAGCAGTTACTCTGGCAGGGATGAATACAATGAGCAGTTCTTC. It yields the protein CASSYSGRDEYNEQFF.

Ten or more counts support this clonotype. The chain uses TRBV24-1 and TRBJ2-7; no firm D call. Trimming took off 2 bases at V and 6 bases at J, with 10 bases between the two ends. Germline CDR1 reads KGHDR; CDR2 reads SFDVKD. The CDR3 covers 13 residues. CDR3: CATSDSLLGEQYF. CDR3 sequence (DNA): TGTGCCACCAGTGATTCACTTTTGGGCGAGCAGTACTTC.

Only a few counts were recorded for this clonotype. V and J are TRBV20-1 and TRBJ2-5; 8 bases are shared with TRBD2. Germline V gene lookup returns CDR1 DFQATT and CDR2 SNEGSKA (reference sequence). The CDR3 is 19 residues long. The junction had 29 bases not matched to a gene; V was cut back by 3 bases and J by 11 bases. The CDR3 protein is CSAREDEAASGSVGGAQYF. The CDR3, as DNA: TGCAGTGCTAGGGAGGATGAGGCCGCTAGCGGGTCCGTAGGGGGGGCGCAGTACTTC.

This clonotype occurred many times. The chain couples TRBV2 to TRBJ2-2, with TRBD2 as a possible D gene (5 bases). The length of the CDR3 is 16 residues. Trimming cost V 2 bases and J 5 bases, with 15 bases left between them. Germline V lookup: CDR1 SNHLY, CDR2 FYNNEI. The CDR3 reads CASSENSVIGTGELFF. The CDR3 region has the DNA TGTGCCAGCAGTGAAAATAGCGTAATAGGGACCGGGGAGCTGTTTTTT.

This clonotype was observed at least ten times. The genes are TRBV7-2 and TRBJ2-3; D is possibly TRBD1 or TRBD2 (6 bases each). The CDR3 extends over 16 amino acids. Germline values: CDR1 SGHTA, CDR2 FQGNSA. The V gene lost 5 bases and the J gene lost 4 bases, with 19 bases spanning the gap. CDR3 nucleotides: TGTGCCAGCAGCCTGTCCACGGGGGCCAGGGCAGATACGCAGTATTTT. The encoded protein is CASSLSTGARADTQYF.

The chain employs TRBV7-9 and TRBJ2-3; the D gene is possibly TRBD2 (6 bases). CDR1 is SEHNR and CDR2 is FQNEAQ in the germline V gene (reference sequence). There are 15 residues in the CDR3. V dropped 0 bases and J dropped 8 bases, with 15 bases sitting between them. In DNA, the CDR3 is TGTGCCAGCAGCTTAGCACAGTGGGGACTTCGTACGCAGTATTTT. This sequence encodes CASSLAQWGLRTQYF.

The chain has TRBV7-2 and TRBJ2-6; D is possibly TRBD2 (6 bases). The CDR3 is 17 residues long. Germline CDR1 reads SGHTA; CDR2 reads FQGNSA. The germline V and J ends were trimmed by 0 bases and 3 bases, with 12 bases remaining between them. In nucleotides, the CDR3 is TGTGCCAGCAGCTTAGCGCCTAGGGGAGGTGGGGCCAACGTCCTGACTTTC. Translation: CASSLAPRGGGANVLTF.

This clonotype was detected ten times or more. The chain links TRBV7-3 to TRBJ1-1; 9 bases line up with TRBD1. This CDR3 contains 14 residues. V lost 5 bases, J lost 4 bases, and 5 bases stayed unmatched. Germline loops: CDR1 SGHTA, CDR2 FQGTGA. The DNA of the CDR3 is TGTGCCAGCAGCCCAACAGGGGGCGTCACTGAAGCTTTCTTT. The encoded protein is CASSPTGGVTEAFF.

The chain has TRBV5-1 and TRBJ1-3; no firm D call. Germline-derived CDR1 and CDR2 are SGHRS and YFSETQ. This CDR3 has 16 amino acids. Between the trimmed V and J ends, which lost 0 bases and 0 bases, there was a span of 10 bases. The CDR3 bases are TGCGCCAGCAGCTTGGTCGGCAGCCGCTCTGGAAACACCATATATTTT. It yields the protein CASSLVGSRSGNTIYF.

This clonotype was counted many times. The V gene is TRBV6-1, the J gene TRBJ2-2, with 13 positions matching TRBD2. With 6 bases clipped from V and 9 bases from J, the junction kept 10 bases outside the gene matches. The germline V gene encodes CDR1 MNHNS and CDR2 SASEGT. The CDR3 length is 16 residues. The CDR3 DNA reads as TGTGCCAGCAGATCGGGACTAGCGGGATATTTCTGGGAGCTGTTTTTT. Its translation is CASRSGLAGYFWELFF.

This clonotype was seen many times. V usage is TRBV5-4 and J usage is TRBJ1-3; 9 bases fit TRBD1. CDR1 and CDR2 from the germline V gene are SGHNT and YYREEE (reference sequence). With V trimmed by 4 bases and J by 4 bases, 6 bases remained unmatched. The CDR3 contains 15 residues. This CDR3 reads CASSPDRGSGNTIYF. In nucleotides, the CDR3 is TGTGCCAGCAGCCCGGACAGGGGATCCGGAAACACCATATATTTT. The complete variable domain, with remaining parts taken from reference TRBV5-4 and TRBJ1-3, reads ETGVTQSPTHLIKTRGQQVTLRCSSQSGHNTVSWYQQALGQGPQFIFQYYREEENGRGNFPPRFSGLQFPNYSSELNVNALELDDSALYLCASSPDRGSGNTIYFGEGSWLTVV.

This clonotype was picked up many times. The genes are TRBV5-5 and TRBJ2-1; the D is unclear. V lost 3 bases and J 9 bases, leaving 13 bases between the germline ends. Germline CDR1 reads SGHKS; CDR2 reads YYEKEE (reference sequence). This CDR3 has 13 amino acids. CDR3 loop: CASSSPGHSEQFF. Here the CDR3 DNA reads TGTGCCAGCAGCTCGCCAGGTCACAGTGAGCAGTTCTTC.